This T cell receptor (beta chain) is drawn from a study of T-cell reconstitution after alpha-beta-depleted transplantation in children. Study-wide points: Day-60 TCRbeta diversity that was high in some patients was derived from surviving recipient T cells and thymic progenitors. By about two months after transplant, alpha-beta T cells reportedly arose from several hundred graft clones that had expanded. The authors attributed T-cell counts and diversity one year after transplant mostly to newly produced T cells.

Unique molecular identifiers tagged the TCRbeta library. TCRdb recomputed calls from the PCR reads with MiXCR, one row per CDR3 protein. This table holds fewer than 700,000 distinct CDR3 sequences, around 13% found once. Germline V gene lookup returns CDR1 DFQATT and CDR2 SNEGSKA (reference sequence). The CDR3 is 16 residues long. With V trimmed by 5 bases and J by 4 bases, 6 bases remained unmatched. A note on this clonotype: The antigen remains undetermined.

V gene TRBV20-1 combines with J gene TRBJ2-6, with 12 bases identical to TRBD1. Sequencing was performed on PBMCs, mostly from graft donor cells, taken 360 days after TCRalphabeta/CD19-depleted stem cell transplant. The TCR sequence derives from a male patient younger than 18 who had a stem cell transplant for acute myeloid leukemia, so the T cells may come from the graft donor. This CDR3 reads CSALGQGARGANVLTF. CDR3 in DNA: TGCAGTGCTTTGGGACAGGGGGCGCGAGGGGCCAACGTCCTGACTTTC.